The following is a T cell receptor beta chain sequence with its context. Only in-frame clones appear in the TCRdb table, and some are missing; sequencing was by immunoSEQ multiplex PCR. The repertoire holds over 30,000 clones, with approximately 91% as singletons. The data derive from a study of blood T cell repertoires in COVID-19. The wider study: T cells, B-cell-depleted T cells, or PBMCs supplied cDNA or gDNA.

V was shortened by 6 bases and J by 0 bases, with 12 bases between the two germline ends. The CDR3 runs 15 residues. Germline V lookup: CDR1 MNHEY, CDR2 SVGAGI. The sample taken for sequencing was peripheral blood. The sequence was obtained from an elderly woman with active or convalescent COVID-19. This chain uses TRBV6-5 with TRBJ1-3; D may be TRBD1 (5 bases). The CDR3 bases are TGTGCCAGCAGGGCTGACAGTGTCTCTGGAAACACCATATATTTT. It specifies CASRADSVSGNTIYF.